This passage covers 26 T cell receptor beta chains from one sample sequenced in a study of T cell responses to AZD1222 COVID-19 vaccine. Using immunoSEQ multiplex PCR, the repertoire was profiled, and TCRdb retains in-frame clones only, with some absent. The sample holds over 100,000 clones, 85% to 90% seen once. This material consisted of peripheral blood, taken on day 0 of AZD1222 vaccination. The receptor source for this set is an adult in good health.

This chain connects TRBV27 to TRBJ2-5; D gene uncertain. The germline V gene has CDR1 MNHEY and CDR2 SMNVEV (reference sequence). This CDR3 region has 14 residues. The V end lost 7 bases, the J end lost 3 bases, and 15 bases lay between the germline ends. As DNA, the CDR3 is TGTGCCAGCAAGAGACTGGGCTCAAAAGAGACCCAGTACTTC. Translating gives CASKRLGSKETQYF.

This sequence joins TRBV18 and TRBJ2-1; D gene uncertain. Germline loops: CDR1 KGHSH, CDR2 LQKENI. The V end lost 0 bases, the J end lost 7 bases, and 7 bases lay between the germline ends. This CDR3 is built from 13 residues. The DNA of the CDR3 is TGTGCCAGCTCACCACCCTCACGAAATGAGCAGTTCTTC. Protein: CASSPPSRNEQFF.

This chain links TRBV12-5 with TRBJ1-2, with a weak D call TRBD1 (5 bases). Looked up from germline, CDR1 is LGHNT and CDR2 is FRNRAP. The CDR3 sequence is 16 residues long. V was pared by 2 bases and J by 2 bases, with 15 bases between. The CDR3 DNA sequence: TGTGCTAGTGGTTTGCTTCGCGGGACGGTAAACTATGGCTACACCTTC. Its translation is CASGLLRGTVNYGYTF. Filled out from reference TRBV12-5 and TRBJ1-2, the complete variable domain reads DARVTQTPRHKVTEMGQEVTMRCQPILGHNTVFWYRQTMMQGLELLAYFRNRAPLDDSGMPKDRFSAEMPDATLATLKIQPSEPRDSAVYFCASGLLRGTVNYGYTFGSGTRLTVV.

This clone has ten or more counts. The chain joins TRBV5-1 to TRBJ1-2; 10 bases match TRBD1. This CDR3 is 15 amino acids long. Germline loops: CDR1 SGHRS, CDR2 YFSETQ. V shed 4 bases and J 4 bases; nucleotides not matched to a gene: 7. DNA for the CDR3: TGCGCCAGCAGCGCGACAGGGGGCTCGAGCTATGGCTACACCTTC. It specifies CASSATGGSSYGYTF. Full variable domain (missing parts from reference TRBV5-1 and TRBJ1-2): KAGVTQTPRYLIKTRGQQVTLSCSPISGHRSVSWYQQTPGQGLQFLFEYFSETQRNKGNFPGRFSGRQFSNSRSEMNVSTLELGDSALYLCASSATGGSSYGYTFGSGTRLTVV.

V usage is TRBV9 and J usage is TRBJ2-5, with D unclear. The CDR3 has 14 residues. The germline gives CDR1 SGDLS, CDR2 YYNGEE. V lost 0 bases to trimming and J lost 5 bases, with 11 bases between them. In DNA, the CDR3 is TGTGCCAGCAGCGTAGGTCTCCAGCTGGAGACCCAGTACTTC. Protein: CASSVGLQLETQYF.

The chain has TRBV7-2 and TRBJ1-5; no definite D call. This CDR3 spans 14 amino acids. V lost 1 base and J 0 bases, leaving 4 bases between the germline ends. Germline assignment: CDR1 SGHTA and CDR2 FQGNSA. CDR3 DNA sequence: TGTGCCAGCAGCTTAGATCCTAGCAATCAGCCCCAGCATTTT. Its translation: CASSLDPSNQPQHF.

The sample holds one count of this clone. This chain links TRBV7-2 with TRBJ1-2; D perhaps matches TRBD1 (6 bases). V was shortened by 6 bases and J by 2 bases, with 13 bases between the two germline ends. This CDR3 is 14 amino acids long. The germline CDR1 and CDR2 sequences are SGHTA and FQGNSA. The CDR3 protein is CASSITGTNYGYTF. CDR3 DNA: TGTGCCAGCAGTATAACAGGGACCAACTATGGCTACACCTTC. Together with reference TRBV7-2 and TRBJ1-2, the CDR3 gives the full variable domain: GAGVSQSPSNKVTEKGKDVELRCDPISGHTALYWYRQSLGQGLEFLIYFQGNSAPDKSGLPSDRFSAERTGGSVSTLTIQRTQQEDSAVYLCASSITGTNYGYTFGSGTRLTVV.

The chain carries TRBV29-1 and TRBJ2-3; D may match TRBD1 or TRBD2 (5 bases each). The CDR3 consists of 13 residues. Per the germline V gene, CDR1 is SQVTM and CDR2 is ANQGSEA. V lost 7 bases, J lost 0 bases, and 11 bases lay in between. As DNA, the CDR3 is TGCAGCGGGGGACGAGGGAGCACAGATACGCAGTATTTT. Its translation: CSGGRGSTDTQYF.

V is TRBV29-1 and J is TRBJ2-7, with 9 bases that match TRBD1. Trimming removed 6 bases from V and 2 bases from J; junction bases left unmatched: 5. Germline V gene sequence: CDR1 SQVTM, CDR2 ANQGSEA. The CDR3 is 13 residues long. The CDR3 loop is CSVQGQGPYEQYF. In nucleotides, the CDR3 is TGCAGCGTCCAGGGACAGGGTCCCTACGAGCAGTACTTC.

The chain links TRBV28 to TRBJ1-6, with D perhaps matching TRBD1 (6 bases). V was cut by 2 bases and J by 8 bases, with 13 bases left in between. This CDR3 region has 15 residues. The germline V gene encodes CDR1 MDHEN and CDR2 SYDVKM. DNA of the CDR3: TGTGCCAGCAGTTTAAACAGGGCGACCTATTCACCCCTCCACTTT. Its protein product is CASSLNRATYSPLHF.

The chain combines TRBV7-3 with TRBJ2-1; D possibly corresponds to TRBD1 (5 bases). This CDR3 has 13 residues. Trimming took 5 bases from V and 6 from J, leaving 11 bases between them. Germline V lookup: CDR1 SGHTA, CDR2 FQGTGA. The CDR3 sequence is CASSAWGGNEQFF. The DNA for the CDR3 is TGTGCCAGCAGCGCCTGGGGCGGCAATGAGCAGTTCTTC.

The V and J genes are TRBV2 and TRBJ1-5; perhaps TRBD1 as D (6 bases). CDR1 is SNHLY and CDR2 is FYNNEI in the germline V gene. The germline V and J ends were trimmed by 6 bases and 6 bases, with 12 bases remaining between them. The CDR3 loop spans 13 amino acids. DNA of the CDR3: TGTGCCAGCAGCCGGGAGGGGGGTCAGCCCCAGCATTTT. It specifies CASSREGGQPQHF.

The genes are TRBV27 and TRBJ1-1; D gene unclear. The CDR3 runs 11 residues. The germline V gene encodes CDR1 MNHEY and CDR2 SMNVEV (reference sequence). Between the trimmed V and J ends, which lost 6 bases and 9 bases, there was a span of 11 bases. The DNA of the CDR3 is TGTGCCAGCAGAACTCTGACGCAAGCTTTCTTT. Translated, it gives CASRTLTQAFF.

The V gene is TRBV28, the J gene TRBJ1-1; no reliable D call. V lost 4 bases and J 6 bases, leaving 15 bases between the germline ends. This CDR3 has 14 amino acids. Germline-derived CDR1 and CDR2 are MDHEN and SYDVKM. The CDR3, as DNA: TGTGCCAGCAGTTCAACCGGGATCTGGTCTGAAGCTTTCTTT. This translates into CASSSTGIWSEAFF.

This chain links TRBV20-1 with TRBJ2-1; D is ambiguous. Between the trimmed V and J ends, which lost 4 bases and 7 bases, there was a span of 8 bases. Germline V gives CDR1 DFQATT, CDR2 SNEGSKA (reference sequence). CDR3 length equals 11 residues. The CDR3 sequence: CSAKDPNEQFF. Written as DNA, the CDR3 is TGCAGTGCTAAAGACCCTAATGAGCAGTTCTTC.

This clone was observed a single time. This rearrangement joins TRBV3-1 (or the pseudogene TRBV3-2) to TRBJ1-6; TRBD1 might be the D (5 bases). The CDR3 runs to 15 residues. Per the germline V gene, CDR1 is LGHDT and CDR2 is YNNKEL (reference sequence). Trimming cost V 1 base and J 7 bases, with 11 bases left between them. In nucleotides, the CDR3 is TGTGCCAGCAGCCAAGGTCGAGGGGCCAATTCACCCCTCCACTTT. Its protein product is CASSQGRGANSPLHF.

The J gene is TRBJ2-3, the V gene TRBV7-2; D may match TRBD1 or TRBD2 (5 bases each). CDR1 is SGHTA, CDR2 FQGNSA, per germline. Trimming cost V 5 bases and J 1 base, with 13 bases left between them. The CDR3 has 15 residues. The CDR3 coding sequence is TGTGCCAGCAGCGCCGGGACGGCCCGCACAGATACGCAGTATTTT. Amino acids: CASSAGTARTDTQYF.

The rearrangement links TRBV6-5 to TRBJ1-2, with 9 bases matching TRBD1. V trimming: 6 bases; J trimming: 6 bases; junction bases outside the gene matches: 8. This CDR3 has 14 residues. Germline CDR1 MNHEY, CDR2 SVGAGI. CDR3 region: CASSADRGSDGYTF. CDR3 coding DNA: TGTGCCAGCAGCGCTGACAGGGGGAGCGATGGCTACACCTTC.

V is TRBV30 and J is TRBJ2-6; 7 nucleotides line up with TRBD2. Germline V gene sequence: CDR1 GTSNPN, CDR2 SVGIG (reference sequence). With 4 bases clipped from V and 0 bases from J, the junction kept 3 bases outside the gene matches. CDR3 length equals 15 residues. CDR3: CAWNWGGSGANVLTF. CDR3 in DNA: TGTGCCTGGAACTGGGGGGGCTCTGGGGCCAACGTCCTGACTTTC.

The chain links TRBV5-5 to TRBJ1-5; 9 bases are shared with TRBD1. The CDR3 is 16 amino acids. Trimming removed 4 bases from V and 2 bases from J; junction bases left unmatched: 7. CDR1 is SGHKS, CDR2 YYEKEE, per germline (reference sequence). The CDR3: CASSGMTGGGNQPQHF. For the CDR3, the DNA is TGTGCCAGCAGCGGGATGACAGGGGGAGGCAATCAGCCCCAGCATTTT.

The V gene is TRBV5-4, the J gene TRBJ2-5; D call uncertain. Germline V gives CDR1 SGHNT, CDR2 YYREEE (reference sequence). CDR3 size: 16 residues. Trimming left V 4 bases short and J 7 bases short, with 23 bases between. In nucleotides, the CDR3 is TGTGCCAGCAGCCCCACCACGGGTCACCAATTGGGGACCCAGTACTTC. Its protein product is CASSPTTGHQLGTQYF.

The CDR3 region has the DNA TGTGCCAGCGGAGAGCCGAGACCCTGGGCTTTCTTT. This codes for CASGEPRPWAFF. The V gene is TRBV6-5, the J gene TRBJ1-1; D not resolved. The germline V gene encodes CDR1 MNHEY and CDR2 SVGAGI. The CDR3 spans 12 residues. V lost 8 bases, J lost 11 bases, and 18 bases lay in between.

The CDR3 DNA reads as TGTGCCAGCAGCCCCGGGACCGGCCATGAAAAACTGTTTTTT. This sequence encodes CASSPGTGHEKLFF. The chain links TRBV7-8 to TRBJ1-4; D may be TRBD1 (5 bases). The V end lost 5 bases, the J end lost 6 bases, and 13 bases lay between the germline ends. The germline V gene encodes CDR1 SGHVS and CDR2 FQNEAQ. The CDR3 totals 14 residues.

The gene calls are TRBV24-1 and TRBJ1-5; possibly TRBD1 for D (5 bases). The V and J ends lost 5 bases and 1 base respectively, with 8 bases between them. The CDR3 extends over 14 amino acids. The germline gives CDR1 KGHDR, CDR2 SFDVKD. The CDR3 reads CATSGTPSNQPQHF. As DNA, the CDR3 is TGTGCCACCAGTGGGACACCCAGCAATCAGCCCCAGCATTTT.

J is TRBJ2-6 and V is TRBV7-6; tentative D call: TRBD2 (5 bases). The CDR3 runs to 17 residues. With 5 bases removed from V and 0 bases from J, the gap between germline ends came to 14 bases. Looked up from germline, CDR1 is SGHVS and CDR2 is FNYEAQ. CDR3 region: CASSAGPGGSGANVLTF. CDR3 coding DNA: TGTGCCAGCAGCGCGGGCCCGGGTGGCTCTGGGGCCAACGTCCTGACTTTC.

The chain links TRBV27 to TRBJ2-3; D unclear. The CDR3 is made up of 13 amino acids. Germline V gene lookup returns CDR1 MNHEY and CDR2 SMNVEV (reference sequence). Deletions cut 6 bases from V and 7 bases from J, with 14 bases between. CDR3 residues: CASSPGGLYTQYF. CDR3 DNA sequence: TGTGCCAGCAGCCCCGGCGGTTTGTATACGCAGTATTTT.